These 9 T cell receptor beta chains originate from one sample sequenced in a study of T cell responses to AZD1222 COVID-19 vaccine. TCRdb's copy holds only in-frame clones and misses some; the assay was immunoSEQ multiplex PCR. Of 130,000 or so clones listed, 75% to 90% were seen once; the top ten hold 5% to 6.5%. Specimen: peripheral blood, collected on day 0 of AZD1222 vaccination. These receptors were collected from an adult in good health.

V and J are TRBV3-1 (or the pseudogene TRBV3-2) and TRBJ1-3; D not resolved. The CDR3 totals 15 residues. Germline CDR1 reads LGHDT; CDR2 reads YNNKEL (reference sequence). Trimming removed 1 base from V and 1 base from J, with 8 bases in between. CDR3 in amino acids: CASSQGRSSGNTIYF. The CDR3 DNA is TGTGCCAGCAGCCAAGGAAGAAGTTCTGGAAACACCATATATTTT.

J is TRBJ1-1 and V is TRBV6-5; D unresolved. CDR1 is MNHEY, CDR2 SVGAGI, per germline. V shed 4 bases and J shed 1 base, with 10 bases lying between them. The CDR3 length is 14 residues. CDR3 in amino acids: CASSSLTQNTEAFF. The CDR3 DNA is TGTGCCAGCAGTTCCCTGACACAGAACACTGAAGCTTTCTTT.

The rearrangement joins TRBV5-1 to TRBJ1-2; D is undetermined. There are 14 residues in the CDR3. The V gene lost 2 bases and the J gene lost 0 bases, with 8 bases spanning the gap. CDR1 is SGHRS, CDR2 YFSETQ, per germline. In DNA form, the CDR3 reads TGCGCCAGCAGCTTCGATCCAGCTAACTATGGCTACACCTTC. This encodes CASSFDPANYGYTF.

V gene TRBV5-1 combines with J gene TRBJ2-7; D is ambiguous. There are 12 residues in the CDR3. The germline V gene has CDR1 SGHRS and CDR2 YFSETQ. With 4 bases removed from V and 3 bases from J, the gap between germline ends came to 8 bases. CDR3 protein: CASSTEFYEQYF. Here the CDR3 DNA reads TGCGCCAGCAGCACCGAATTCTACGAGCAGTACTTC. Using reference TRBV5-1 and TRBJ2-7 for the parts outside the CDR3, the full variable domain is KAGVTQTPRYLIKTRGQQVTLSCSPISGHRSVSWYQQTPGQGLQFLFEYFSETQRNKGNFPGRFSGRQFSNSRSEMNVSTLELGDSALYLCASSTEFYEQYFGPGTRLTVT.

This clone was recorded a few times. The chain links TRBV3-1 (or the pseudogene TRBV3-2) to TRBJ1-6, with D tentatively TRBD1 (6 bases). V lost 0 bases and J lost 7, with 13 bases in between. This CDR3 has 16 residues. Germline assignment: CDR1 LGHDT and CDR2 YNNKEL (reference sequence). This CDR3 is CASSQDPGRGNSPLHF. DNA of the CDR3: TGTGCCAGCAGCCAAGATCCTGGCAGGGGCAATTCACCCCTCCACTTT.

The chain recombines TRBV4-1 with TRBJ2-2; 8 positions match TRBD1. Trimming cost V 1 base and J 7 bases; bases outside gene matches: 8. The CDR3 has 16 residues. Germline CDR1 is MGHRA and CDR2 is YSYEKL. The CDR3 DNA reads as TGCGCCAGCAGCCAAGCTGCAGGGGGCGTTTTCGGGGAGCTGTTTTTT. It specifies CASSQAAGGVFGELFF.

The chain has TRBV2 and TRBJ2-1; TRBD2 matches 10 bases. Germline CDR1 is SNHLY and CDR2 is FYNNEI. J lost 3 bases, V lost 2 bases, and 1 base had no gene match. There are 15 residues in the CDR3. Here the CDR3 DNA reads TGTGCCAGCAGTGAACTAGCGGGGGTCTACAATGAGCAGTTCTTC. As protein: CASSELAGVYNEQFF.

In DNA, the CDR3 is TGTGCCAGCTCAGGGGGGCCCTCAAACACTGAAGCTTTCTTT. Protein sequence: CASSGGPSNTEAFF. The chain recombines TRBV18 with TRBJ1-1; D possibly corresponds to TRBD1 (6 bases). The CDR3 runs 14 residues. V lost 5 bases and J lost 2, with 12 bases in between. CDR1 and CDR2 (germline): KGHSH, LQKENI.

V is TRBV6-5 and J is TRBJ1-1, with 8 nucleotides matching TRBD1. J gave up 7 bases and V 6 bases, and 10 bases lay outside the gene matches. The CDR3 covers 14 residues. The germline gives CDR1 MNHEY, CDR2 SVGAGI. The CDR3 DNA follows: TGTGCCAGCAGCCCGGACAGGGTACAGTTTGAAGCTTTCTTT. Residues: CASSPDRVQFEAFF.